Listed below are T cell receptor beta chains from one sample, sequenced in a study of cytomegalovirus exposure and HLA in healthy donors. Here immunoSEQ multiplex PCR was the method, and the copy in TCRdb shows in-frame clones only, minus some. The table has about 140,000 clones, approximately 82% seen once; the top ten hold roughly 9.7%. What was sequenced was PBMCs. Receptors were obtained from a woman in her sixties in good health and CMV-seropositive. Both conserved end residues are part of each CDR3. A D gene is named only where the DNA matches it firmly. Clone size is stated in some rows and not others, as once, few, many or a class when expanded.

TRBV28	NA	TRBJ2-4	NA	TGTGCCAGCAGTTTCCGGGGGAACATTCAGTACTTC	CASSFRGNIQYF
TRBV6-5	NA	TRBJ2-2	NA	TGTGCCAGCAGTTACTCGACACTGCAACTCACCGGGGAGCTGTTTTTT	CASSYSTLQLTGELFF
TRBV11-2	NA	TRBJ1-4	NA	TGTGCCAGCAGCTTATTAAGGGGCGGAGAAAAACTGTTTTTT	CASSLLRGGEKLFF
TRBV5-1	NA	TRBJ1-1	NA	TGCGCCAGCAGCCTCCTGCCCCGGGTGGACACTGAAGCTTTCTTT	CASSLLPRVDTEAFF
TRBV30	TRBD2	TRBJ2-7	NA	TGTGCCGGGGGGGACCTTTCCTACGAGCAGTACTTC	CAGGDLSYEQYF
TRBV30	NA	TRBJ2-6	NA	TGTGCCTGGTGTTCGGGGGACGCGACAGTGGGGCCAGGGGCCAACGTCCTGACTTTC	CAWCSGDATVGPGANVLTF
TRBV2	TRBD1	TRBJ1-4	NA	TGTGCCAGCAGTGAGGTGGGACAGAGTTTAAATGAAAAACTGTTTTTT	CASSEVGQSLNEKLFF
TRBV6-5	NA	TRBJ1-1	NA	TGTGCCAGCAGTTCCAGGGGCGACTACACTGAAGCTTTCTTT	CASSSRGDYTEAFF
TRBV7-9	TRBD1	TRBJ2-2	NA	TGTGCCAGCAGCCCGGGACAGCCCGGGGAGCTGTTTTTT	CASSPGQPGELFF
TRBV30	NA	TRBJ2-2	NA	TGTGCCTGGAGGCCCCTAGCGAACACCGGGGAGCTGTTTTTT	CAWRPLANTGELFF
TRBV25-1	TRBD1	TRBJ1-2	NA	TGTGCCAGCAGTGAATTAGGGGACAGGGTGGACTACACCTTC	CASSELGDRVDYTF
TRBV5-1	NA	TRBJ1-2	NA	TGCGCCAGCAGCTTGGACCCCACTTGGTATGGCTACACCTTC	CASSLDPTWYGYTF
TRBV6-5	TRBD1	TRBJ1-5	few	TGTGCCAGCAGTTACTCGCGGGACAGTTGGCAGCCCCAGCATTTT	CASSYSRDSWQPQHF
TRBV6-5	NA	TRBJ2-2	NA	TGTGCCAGCAGTTACGAACCCGGGGGGCGGATGTTTTTT	CASSYEPGGRMFF
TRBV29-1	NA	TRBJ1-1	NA	TGCAGCGTTGAGGCGACAGCGAACACTGAAGCTTTCTTT	CSVEATANTEAFF
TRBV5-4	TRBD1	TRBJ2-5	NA	TGTGCCAGCAGTCGGACAGGGGGCCGGGAGACCCAGTACTTC	CASSRTGGRETQYF
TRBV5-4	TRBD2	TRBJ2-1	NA	TGTGCCAGCAGCTTGGACGCCGGGAGGGCCGTCACCAATGAGCAGTTCTTC	CASSLDAGRAVTNEQFF
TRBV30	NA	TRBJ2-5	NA	TGTGCCTGGAGTACAGGGTCCCAAGAGACCCAGTACTTC	CAWSTGSQETQYF
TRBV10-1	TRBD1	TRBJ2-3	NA	TGCGCCAGCAGTCCTAGGGGGCCGGATACGCAGTATTTT	CASSPRGPDTQYF
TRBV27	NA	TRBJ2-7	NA	TGTGCCAGCAGACTCCGGGACACCTCCTACGAGCAGTACTTC	CASRLRDTSYEQYF
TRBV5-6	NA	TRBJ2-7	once	TGTGCCAGCAGCCTCGCGACAGAAGACTACGAGCAGTACTTC	CASSLATEDYEQYF
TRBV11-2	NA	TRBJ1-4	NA	TGTGCCAGCAGTCCAGGGTTGGCGGATGAAAAACTGTTTTTT	CASSPGLADEKLFF
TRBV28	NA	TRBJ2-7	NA	TGTGCCAGCAGTTTAAAGGGACTGGCGGCCTACGAGCAGTACTTC	CASSLKGLAAYEQYF
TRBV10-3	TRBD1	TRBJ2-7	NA	TGTGCCATCAGTTCCGGGGACAGCTTGTACGAGCAGTACTTC	CAISSGDSLYEQYF
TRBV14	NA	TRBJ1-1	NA	TGTGCCAGCAGCCAAATTCCCGGGACACGGTGCTTCTTT	CASSQIPGTRCFF
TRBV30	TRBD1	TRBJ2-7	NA	TGTGCCTGGACTCCTTGGACAGGGGGCTTGTACGAGCAGTACTTC	CAWTPWTGGLYEQYF
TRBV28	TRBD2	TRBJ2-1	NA	TGTGCCAGCAGTTTAGGAGTCGGCGGGAGGGTTTACAATGAGCAGTTCTTC	CASSLGVGGRVYNEQFF
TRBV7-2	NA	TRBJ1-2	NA	TGTGCCAGCAGCTTAGCCACGGGGGACGGCTACACCTTC	CASSLATGDGYTF
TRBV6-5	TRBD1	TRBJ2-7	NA	TGTGCCAGCAGTTACTCCGGGACAGGGCCCTACGAGCAGTACTTC	CASSYSGTGPYEQYF
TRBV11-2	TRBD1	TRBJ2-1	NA	TGTGCCAGCAGCTCCGGACAGGGTGGGGCTTACGATGAGCAGTTCTTC	CASSSGQGGAYDEQFF
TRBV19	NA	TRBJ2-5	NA	TGTGCCAGTAGTAACCCAGGCCAAGAGACCCAGTACTTC	CASSNPGQETQYF
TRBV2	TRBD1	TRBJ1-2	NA	TGTGCCAGCAGTCCCGGGACAGGGGTTTTAGGCTACACCTTC	CASSPGTGVLGYTF
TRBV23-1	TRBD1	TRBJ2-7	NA	TGCGCCAGCAGTCAAAAAAAGAACAGGGGCCCTTCCTACGAGCAGTACTTC	CASSQKKNRGPSYEQYF
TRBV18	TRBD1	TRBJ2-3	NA	TGTGCCAGCTCACCATCGGGACAGGTCACAGATACGCAGTATTTT	CASSPSGQVTDTQYF
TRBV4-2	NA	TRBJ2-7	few	TGTGCCAGCAGCCAAGATAACGGCTACGAGCAGTACTTC	CASSQDNGYEQYF
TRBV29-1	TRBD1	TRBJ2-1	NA	TGCAGCGTCGATGCCCGGCCAGGATTGGGGACAGGGTACAATGAGCAGTTCTTC	CSVDARPGLGTGYNEQFF
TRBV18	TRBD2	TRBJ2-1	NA	TGTGCCAGCTCACTCCCCGGGACTAGCGGTTGGGGGAATGAGCAGTTCTTC	CASSLPGTSGWGNEQFF
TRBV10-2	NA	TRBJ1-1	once	TGCGCCTCCCGACAGCCGAACACTGAAGCTTTCTTT	CASRQPNTEAFF